This record covers a single TCR beta chain. All enrollees were roughly 18 to 90 years old and from about 25 US areas. Assignments of participants to cohorts depended upon their own reported clinical history. The data were taken from a study of blood T cell repertoires in COVID-19. CDR3 length: 13 amino acids. The V gene lost 8 bases and the J gene lost 2 bases, with 12 bases spanning the gap. Germline V gives CDR1 MNHEY, CDR2 SVGAGI. Some clones are missing from TCRdb's copy, which holds only in-frame ones; the method was immunoSEQ multiplex PCR. In the table there are around 180,000 clones, roughly 87% of which are singletons.

The gene calls are TRBV6-5 and TRBJ1-2; weak D call: TRBD1 (5 bases). The sequenced sample was PBMCs or T cells enriched from blood (not recorded which). This clonotype was obtained from a woman in her thirties or forties with acute COVID-19. CDR3 coding DNA: TGTGCCAGCGGAAACAGGCAGAACTATGGCTACACCTTC. Translated, it gives CASGNRQNYGYTF.